Following are 3 T cell receptor beta chains from one sample sequenced in a study of graft-versus-host responses after intestinal transplantation. These TCRs' antigens remain unknown. Generated by immunoSEQ multiplex PCR, the TCRdb table keeps only in-frame clones and is missing some. Of about 120,000 clones in the sample, about 93% are singletons; the top ten hold more than 0.1%. The sample in question was unstimulated CD4+ T cells sorted from spleen or lymph node cells, obtained before intestinal transplant. The origin of the receptors is a human donor who received an intestinal transplant.

This chain links TRBV4-2 with TRBJ2-7; D is unresolved. The length of the CDR3 is 16 residues. V was shortened by 4 bases and J by 3 bases, with 19 bases between the two germline ends. Looked up from germline, CDR1 is LGHNA and CDR2 is YNFKEQ. The CDR3 DNA follows: TGTGCCAGCAGCCCGCTTTTGGGCCTAAAAAACTACGAGCAGTACTTC. As protein: CASSPLLGLKNYEQYF.

This clone was seen just once. J is TRBJ2-1 and V is TRBV10-3, with TRBD1 identical over 11 bases. Germline CDR1 reads ENHRY; CDR2 reads SYGVKD. The CDR3 is 13 residues long. V gave up 8 bases and J gave up 3 bases; unmatched junction bases: 0. The CDR3 loop reads CAIGTGGYNEQFF. The CDR3 bases are TGTGCCATCGGGACAGGGGGCTACAATGAGCAGTTCTTC.

This clone was detected once. One end of the junction does not line up with germline, which may come from a read error. The rearrangement uses TRBV7-7 and TRBJ2-7; the D is unclear. This CDR3 region has 18 residues. The germline V gene has CDR1 SSHAT and CDR2 FNYEAQ (reference sequence). CDR3 loop: CASSLGPPTPVSSYEQYF. The CDR3 DNA reads as TGTGCTAGCAGCTTAGGGCCCCCGACGCCGGTGAGCTCCTACGAGCAGTACTTC. The entire variable domain, with the rest obtained from reference TRBV7-7 and TRBJ2-7, is as follows: GAGVSQSPRYKVTKRGQDVTLRCDPISSHATLYWYQQALGQGPEFLTYFNYEAQPDKSGLPSDRFSAERPEGSISTLTIQRTEQRDSAMYRCASSLGPPTPVSSYEQYFGPGTRLTVT.